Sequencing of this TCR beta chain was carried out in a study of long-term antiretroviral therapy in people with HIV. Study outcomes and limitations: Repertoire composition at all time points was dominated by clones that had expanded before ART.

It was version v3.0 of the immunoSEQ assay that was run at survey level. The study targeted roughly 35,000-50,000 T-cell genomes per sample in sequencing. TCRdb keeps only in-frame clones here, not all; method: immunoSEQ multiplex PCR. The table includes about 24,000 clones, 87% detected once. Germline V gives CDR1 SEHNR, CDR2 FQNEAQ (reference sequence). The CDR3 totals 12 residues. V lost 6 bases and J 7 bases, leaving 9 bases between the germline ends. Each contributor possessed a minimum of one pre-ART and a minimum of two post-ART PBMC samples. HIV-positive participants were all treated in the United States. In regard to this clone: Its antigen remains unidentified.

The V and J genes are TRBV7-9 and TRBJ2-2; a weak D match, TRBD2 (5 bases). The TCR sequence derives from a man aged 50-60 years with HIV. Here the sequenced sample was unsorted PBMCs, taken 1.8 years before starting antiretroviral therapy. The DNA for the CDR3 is TGTGCCAGCAGGTTGGAGGTCGGGGAGCTGTTTTTT. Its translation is CASRLEVGELFF.